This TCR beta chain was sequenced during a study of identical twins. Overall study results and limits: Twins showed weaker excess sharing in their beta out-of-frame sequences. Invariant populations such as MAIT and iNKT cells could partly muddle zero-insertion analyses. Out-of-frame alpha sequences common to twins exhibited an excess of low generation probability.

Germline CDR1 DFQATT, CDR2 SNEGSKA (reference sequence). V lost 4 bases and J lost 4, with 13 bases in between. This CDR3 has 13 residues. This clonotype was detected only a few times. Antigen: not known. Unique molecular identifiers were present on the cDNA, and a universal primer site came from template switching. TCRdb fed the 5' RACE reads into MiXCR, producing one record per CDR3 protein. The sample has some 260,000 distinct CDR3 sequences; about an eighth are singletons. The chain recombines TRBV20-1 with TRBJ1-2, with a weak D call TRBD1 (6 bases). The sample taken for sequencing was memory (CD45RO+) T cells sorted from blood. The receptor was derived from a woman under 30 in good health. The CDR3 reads CSATTGRGYGYTF. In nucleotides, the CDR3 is TGCAGTGCTACCACGGGCAGGGGCTATGGCTACACCTTC.